The clone carrying this TCR beta chain was picked up a small number of times. The sample originates from a study of T-cell reconstitution after alpha-beta-depleted transplantation in children. For TCRbeta, the library was prepared with unique molecular identifiers. MiXCR was run by TCRdb on the PCR reads, yielding one entry per CDR3 protein. The sample has some 600,000 distinct CDR3 sequences; roughly 15% are singletons. The receptor's source is a human donor who donated a stem cell graft to a child with acute myeloid leukemia. The sequenced sample was PBMCs from the stem cell graft donor, obtained from the stem cell graft.

Here the CDR3 reads CASRTLAGGTGEQYF. The CDR3 nucleotides read TGTGCCAGCAGGACACTAGCGGGGGGAACCGGCGAGCAGTACTTC. This rearrangement joins TRBV6-1 to TRBJ2-7, with 12 nucleotides matching TRBD2. The CDR3 runs to 15 residues. Germline V gene data show CDR1 as MNHNS and CDR2 as SASEGT. V dropped 6 bases and J dropped 6; count of bases not matched to a gene: 9.